The subject of this entry is one TCR beta chain. The entry originates in a study of T cell responses to AZD1222 COVID-19 vaccine. Repertoires were generated with immunoSEQ multiplex PCR, while TCRdb's copy carries only in-frame clones and drops some. Of 80,000 to 100,000 clones in the sample, 75% to 95% are singletons; the top ten hold around 10%. Trimming took 3 bases from V and 0 from J; bases not matched to a gene: 4. Germline lookup yields CDR1 KGHSH and CDR2 LQKENI. This CDR3 comprises 15 residues. The sample in question was peripheral blood, obtained 28 days after the second AZD1222 dose. The TCR sequence derives from an adult who received the AZD1222 COVID-19 vaccine. This chain links TRBV18 with TRBJ1-2; TRBD1 matches at 7 bases. The CDR3 reads CASSPGQLSNYGYTF. DNA of the CDR3: TGTGCCAGCTCACCGGGACAGCTCTCTAACTATGGCTACACCTTC.